The 32 T cell receptor beta chains given below trace back to one sample, sequenced in a study of graft-versus-host responses after intestinal transplantation. Method: immunoSEQ multiplex PCR; TCRdb's copy keeps in-frame clones and lacks some. The sample carries some 90,000 clones, approximately 92% recorded once. No cognate antigen is known for these TCRs. The source was unstimulated CD4+ T cells sorted from spleen or lymph node cells, collected before intestinal transplant. These receptors came from a human donor who received an intestinal transplant.

The V and J genes are TRBV5-1 and TRBJ2-6; TRBD1 matches 7 bases. The length of the CDR3 is 19 residues. The germline gives CDR1 SGHRS, CDR2 YFSETQ. The V segment lost 1 base and the J segment 1 base; nucleotides outside the gene matches: 11. CDR3 sequence (DNA): TGCGCCAGCAGCTTGCGTCGTGGGACAGTGGGATCTGGGGCCAACGTCCTGACTTTC. This translates into CASSLRRGTVGSGANVLTF.

The chain has TRBV6-1 and TRBJ2-4; 7 bases map to TRBD1. CDR1 and CDR2 (germline): MNHNS, SASEGT. The CDR3 totals 16 residues. The V and J ends lost 2 bases and 3 bases, in that order; junction bases with no gene match: 7. The DNA of the CDR3 is TGTGCCAGCAGTGAAAGATCGGACAGGCTCAAAAACATTCAGTACTTC. This encodes CASSERSDRLKNIQYF.

This chain connects TRBV5-1 to TRBJ2-7; 10 nucleotides match TRBD1. CDR1 SGHRS and CDR2 YFSETQ come from the germline V gene. The CDR3 length is 13 residues. V trimming: 4 bases; J trimming: 6 bases; junction bases outside the gene matches: 4. The CDR3 region has the DNA TGCGCCAGCAGCGCCCGGGACAGGGGCGAGCAGTACTTC. Translation gives CASSARDRGEQYF.

V usage is TRBV27 and J usage is TRBJ1-6; D is unclear. This CDR3 is 12 amino acids long. Looked up from germline, CDR1 is MNHEY and CDR2 is SMNVEV (reference sequence). Trimming left V 2 bases short and J 7 bases short, with 3 bases between. The CDR3 reads CASSLLNSPLHF. The CDR3 region has the DNA TGTGCCAGCAGTTTACTAAATTCACCCCTCCACTTT.

The chain couples TRBV5-1 to TRBJ2-1, with D perhaps TRBD1 (7 bases). V lost 0 bases, J lost 6 bases, and 13 bases lay in between. Germline V gives CDR1 SGHRS, CDR2 YFSETQ. The CDR3 spans 15 residues. The DNA of the CDR3 is TGCGCCAGCAGCTTGGGCAGGGGGGACGGCAATGAGCAGTTCTTC. Translation: CASSLGRGDGNEQFF.

CDR3: CASSYAGGRYEQYF. Here the CDR3 DNA reads TGTGCCAGCAGTTACGCCGGCGGGAGATACGAGCAGTACTTC. This rearrangement joins TRBV6-6 to TRBJ2-7; 7 bases are a match to TRBD2. After removal of 2 bases from V and 4 bases from J, the junction contained 5 bases not matched to a gene. The germline V gene has CDR1 MNHNY and CDR2 SVGAGI (reference sequence). This CDR3 has 14 residues.

The chain links TRBV5-6 to TRBJ2-7; 7 bases line up with TRBD1. The CDR3 totals 15 residues. V lost 6 bases and J lost 0; bases outside the gene matches: 9. Looked up from germline, CDR1 is SGHDT and CDR2 is YYEEEE. The CDR3 bases are TGTGCCAGCATGATGACAGGGCGAACCTCCTACGAGCAGTACTTC. It codes for CASMMTGRTSYEQYF.

The chain couples TRBV14 to TRBJ2-2, with 12 bases that match TRBD2. The CDR3 runs 22 residues. With 2 bases clipped from V and 3 bases from J, the junction kept 19 bases outside the gene matches. From germline, CDR1 is SGHDN and CDR2 FVKESK. The DNA for the CDR3 is TGTGCCAGCAGCCAAACCCCCCCTCGGACTAGCGGGACGATGGGTGACACCGGGGAGCTGTTTTTT. Translated: CASSQTPPRTSGTMGDTGELFF.

V is TRBV9 and J is TRBJ2-1; 9 bases agree with TRBD1. The CDR3 totals 14 residues. Germline assignment: CDR1 SGDLS and CDR2 YYNGEE. V shed 5 bases, J shed 7 bases, and the junction held 7 bases outside the gene matches. The CDR3 spells CASRAQGAGNEQFF. In DNA, the CDR3 is TGTGCCAGCAGAGCACAGGGGGCTGGTAATGAGCAGTTCTTC.

In its sample, this clone was seen a few times. This chain connects TRBV6-5 to TRBJ1-1; no clear D gene. Trimming removed 1 base from V and 3 bases from J, with 0 bases in between. CDR1 and CDR2 (germline): MNHEY, SVGAGI. The CDR3 sequence is 11 residues long. The CDR3 spells CASSYYTEAFF. CDR3 bases: TGTGCCAGCAGTTACTACACTGAAGCTTTCTTT.

The rearrangement uses TRBV5-5 and TRBJ1-1; tentative D call: TRBD1 (6 bases). The CDR3 is made up of 14 amino acids. The germline gives CDR1 SGHKS, CDR2 YYEKEE (reference sequence). V lost 5 bases to trimming and J lost 11 bases, with 22 bases between them. The DNA for the CDR3 is TGTGCCAGCAGATGGGAAAGGGACAAGGGTATCGCTTTCTTT. Residues: CASRWERDKGIAFF.

The V gene is TRBV5-4, the J gene TRBJ1-2, with 8 bases that match TRBD1. Germline trimming cut 0 bases from V and 7 bases from J; bases unmatched to any gene: 5. The CDR3 has 14 residues. The V gene's germline CDR1 is SGHNT and CDR2 YYREEE (reference sequence). The CDR3 coding sequence is TGTGCCAGCAGCTTGGAGACAGGGGACAGTGGCTACACCTTC. It translates to CASSLETGDSGYTF. Full variable domain (remainder filled in from reference TRBV5-4 and TRBJ1-2): ETGVTQSPTHLIKTRGQQVTLRCSSQSGHNTVSWYQQALGQGPQFIFQYYREEENGRGNFPPRFSGLQFPNYSSELNVNALELDDSALYLCASSLETGDSGYTFGSGTRLTVV.

CDR3 sequence (DNA): TGTGCCAGCTCACCACAGGGTTCCCCAAGGCAGCCCCAGCATTTT. Protein product: CASSPQGSPRQPQHF. V is TRBV18 and J is TRBJ1-5; D is ambiguous. The CDR3 runs 15 residues. Germline lookup yields CDR1 KGHSH and CDR2 LQKENI. V lost 1 base, J lost 7 bases, and 14 bases lay in between.

The V gene is TRBV7-8, the J gene TRBJ2-3; tentatively, D is TRBD2 (6 bases). Germline CDR1 and CDR2: SGHVS and FQNEAQ. The ends were cut back, 4 bases at V and 3 bases at J, with 14 bases in the middle. The length of the CDR3 is 15 residues. CDR3 bases: TGTGCCAGCAGCTCACGGGACTTACCGACAGATACGCAGTATTTT. It encodes CASSSRDLPTDTQYF.

The V call is TRBV5-1, the J call TRBJ1-6; tentatively, D is TRBD1 (6 bases). Germline CDR1 SGHRS, CDR2 YFSETQ. The CDR3 length is 13 residues. Trimming took 5 bases from V and 7 from J, leaving 10 bases between them. The CDR3 region has the DNA TGCGCCAGCAGGAGGCAGGGGAATTCACCCCTCCACTTT. Its translation: CASRRQGNSPLHF.

The chain carries TRBV30 and TRBJ2-7; D may be TRBD2 (7 bases). The CDR3 is 13 residues long. Per germline, CDR1 GTSNPN and CDR2 SVGIG (reference sequence). Trimming left V 2 bases short and J 4 bases short, with 12 bases between. CDR3 in DNA: TGTGCCTGGAGTAGGGGGACTAAATACGAGCAGTACTTC. Translated, it gives CAWSRGTKYEQYF.

This chain joins TRBV19 and TRBJ2-5; D is possibly TRBD1 (6 bases). The CDR3 is 16 amino acids. The V gene lost 6 bases and the J gene lost 1 base, with 18 bases spanning the gap. CDR1 LNHDA and CDR2 SQIVND come from the germline V gene (reference sequence). CDR3 bases: TGTGCCAGTAGAGGGGGAATAACAGGGAGCCAAGAGACCCAGTACTTC. Translated: CASRGGITGSQETQYF.

The V gene is TRBV29-1, the J gene TRBJ2-7; 8 bases are shared with TRBD1. This CDR3 has 15 amino acids. Unmatched junction bases numbered 13, after V lost 6 bases and J lost 3 bases. Germline assignment: CDR1 SQVTM and CDR2 ANQGSEA. The DNA of the CDR3 is TGCAGCGTGGAACAACTCGGACAGGGAGGCTACGAGCAGTACTTC. Its protein is CSVEQLGQGGYEQYF.

This chain connects TRBV6-6 to TRBJ1-3; the match to TRBD1 covers 8 bases. The CDR3 covers 15 residues. The junction had 8 bases not matched to a gene; V was cut back by 6 bases and J by 4 bases. CDR1 is MNHNY and CDR2 is SVGAGI in the germline V gene (reference sequence). The CDR3 here is CASRNRGLAGNTIYF. The CDR3 nucleotides read TGTGCCAGCAGAAACAGGGGGTTGGCAGGAAACACCATATATTTT.

This chain links TRBV5-1 with TRBJ2-1; TRBD2 might be the D (6 bases). V lost 1 base and J 4 bases, leaving 12 bases between the germline ends. CDR1 is SGHRS, CDR2 YFSETQ, per germline. The CDR3 is 15 residues long. Here the CDR3 DNA reads TGCGCCAGCAGCTTGCGGACTACGCCATACAATGAGCAGTTCTTC. Amino acid sequence: CASSLRTTPYNEQFF. Filled out from reference TRBV5-1 and TRBJ2-1, the complete variable domain reads KAGVTQTPRYLIKTRGQQVTLSCSPISGHRSVSWYQQTPGQGLQFLFEYFSETQRNKGNFPGRFSGRQFSNSRSEMNVSTLELGDSALYLCASSLRTTPYNEQFFGPGTRLTVL.

The chain joins TRBV28 to TRBJ1-1; D not resolved. Trimming removed 5 bases at V and 4 bases at J, with 17 bases between. CDR3 length equals 15 residues. CDR1 MDHEN and CDR2 SYDVKM come from the germline V gene. The DNA for the CDR3 is TGTGCCAGCAGTCAAGCTCTCCGGAGGGCCACTGAAGCTTTCTTT. It encodes CASSQALRRATEAFF.

This clone has a single count. This rearrangement joins TRBV6-5 to TRBJ2-7; D uncertain. Germline V gene sequence: CDR1 MNHEY, CDR2 SVGAGI. CDR3 size: 11 residues. Trimming stripped 2 bases from V and 5 bases from J, with 4 bases between. In nucleotides, the CDR3 is TGTGCCAGCAGTTACGGGGACGAGCAGTACTTC. Protein product: CASSYGDEQYF.

This rearrangement joins TRBV5-1 to TRBJ2-1, with 7 bases aligning to TRBD1. Germline trimming cut 4 bases from V and 3 bases from J; bases unmatched to any gene: 10. Germline V lookup: CDR1 SGHRS, CDR2 YFSETQ. This CDR3 region has 16 residues. The CDR3 spells CASSTIPGTVYNEQFF. CDR3 in DNA: TGCGCCAGCAGCACAATTCCGGGGACAGTCTACAATGAGCAGTTCTTC.

This clone showed up just a few times. The rearrangement joins TRBV5-1 to TRBJ2-7; D unclear. Trimming left V 0 bases short and J 3 bases short, with 10 bases between. CDR1 is SGHRS and CDR2 is YFSETQ in the germline V gene. The CDR3 is made up of 14 amino acids. The CDR3 here is CASSLDGRGYEQYF. As DNA, the CDR3 is TGCGCCAGCAGCTTGGATGGACGTGGCTACGAGCAGTACTTC. Combining the CDR3 with reference TRBV5-1 and TRBJ2-7 gives the whole variable domain KAGVTQTPRYLIKTRGQQVTLSCSPISGHRSVSWYQQTPGQGLQFLFEYFSETQRNKGNFPGRFSGRQFSNSRSEMNVSTLELGDSALYLCASSLDGRGYEQYFGPGTRLTVT.

The V gene is TRBV6-6, the J gene TRBJ2-1; TRBD2 might be the D (5 bases). Germline V gene data show CDR1 as MNHNY and CDR2 as SVGAGI (reference sequence). CDR3 size: 13 residues. V shed 8 bases and J shed 4 bases, with 12 bases lying between them. CDR3 DNA: TGTGCCAGCTCCCGGGATAAGTACAATGAGCAGTTCTTC. Protein: CASSRDKYNEQFF.

The chain uses TRBV5-5 and TRBJ1-4; D is undetermined. V gave up 1 base and J gave up 4 bases, with 5 bases separating them. The CDR3 extends over 13 amino acids. The germline gives CDR1 SGHKS, CDR2 YYEKEE (reference sequence). In DNA, the CDR3 is TGTGCCAGCAGCTTGCCCATTAATGAAAAACTGTTTTTT. It specifies CASSLPINEKLFF.

The J gene is TRBJ1-5, the V gene TRBV10-3; a weak D match, TRBD1 (6 bases). The CDR3 has 19 amino acids. V was pared by 1 base and J by 1 base, with 20 bases between. Germline values: CDR1 ENHRY, CDR2 SYGVKD. CDR3 in DNA: TGTGCCATCAGTGAGTACCTAACGACGGGGGGCACGAGCAATCAGCCCCAGCATTTT. Amino acid sequence: CAISEYLTTGGTSNQPQHF.

The chain is built from TRBV19 and TRBJ2-1; TRBD2 matches at 10 bases. CDR1 and CDR2 from the germline V gene are LNHDA and SQIVND (reference sequence). V lost 5 bases to trimming and J lost 0 bases; unmatched junction nucleotides: 4. The length of the CDR3 is 16 residues. DNA of the CDR3: TGTGCCAGTAGTGGGGCTAGCGGGAGCTCCTACAATGAGCAGTTCTTC. Amino acids: CASSGASGSSYNEQFF.

This chain uses TRBV19 with TRBJ1-2, with 8 nucleotides matching TRBD1. The J segment lost 5 bases and the V segment lost 2 bases, leaving 7 bases of the junction unmatched. This CDR3 comprises 15 residues. Germline CDR1 LNHDA, CDR2 SQIVND (reference sequence). Here the CDR3 DNA reads TGTGCCAGTAGTATAAGTCAGGGGGCGAGGTATGGCTACACCTTC. Amino acid sequence: CASSISQGARYGYTF.

The rearrangement uses TRBV5-1 and TRBJ2-5; the match to TRBD1 covers 7 bases. The better agreement between TRBJ2-7 and the DNA end casts doubt on the J call. There are 14 residues in the CDR3. Per germline, CDR1 SGHRS and CDR2 YFSETQ. CDR3 in DNA: TGCGCCAGCAGCCGAACCGGGACAGCCTACGAGCAGTACTTC. Its translation: CASSRTGTAYEQYF.

The chain joins TRBV7-3 to TRBJ1-1; D might be TRBD1 (6 bases). This CDR3 region has 12 residues. Trimming removed 5 bases from V and 6 bases from J, with 10 bases in between. CDR1 is SGHTA, CDR2 FQGTGA, per germline. This CDR3 reads CASSPGAAEAFF. The CDR3 DNA is TGTGCCAGCAGCCCAGGGGCCGCTGAAGCTTTCTTT.

V is TRBV30 and J is TRBJ2-2; no clear D gene. CDR1 is GTSNPN and CDR2 is SVGIG in the germline V gene (reference sequence). The V gene lost 2 bases and the J gene lost 1 base, with 14 bases spanning the gap. The CDR3 spans 16 residues. CDR3 sequence (DNA): TGTGCCTGGAGTCTCCAACGTCAGAGGAACACCGGGGAGCTGTTTTTT. This translates into CAWSLQRQRNTGELFF. Full variable domain (outside the CDR3, taken from reference TRBV30 and TRBJ2-2): SQTIHQWPATLVQPVGSPLSLECTVEGTSNPNLYWYRQAAGRGLQLLFYSVGIGQISSEVPQNLSASRPQDRQFILSSKKLLLSDSGFYLCAWSLQRQRNTGELFFGEGSRLTVL.